This T cell receptor beta chain derives from a study of CD8 T cells in ankylosing spondylitis. General study findings and limits: Disease-linked clones were CD8+ and relatively rare in peripheral blood.

Turning to this clonotype: Its antigen remains unknown.

V dropped 0 bases and J dropped 4 bases, with 13 bases sitting between them. Per the germline V gene, CDR1 is MNHEY and CDR2 is SVGAGI. The CDR3 covers 16 residues. The authors made TCR beta libraries by quantitative 5'-RACE with molecular barcodes. TCRdb re-analysed the 5' RACE reads in MiXCR, keeping a single row per CDR3 protein. Among about 250,000 distinct CDR3 sequences listed, under 35% were seen once. This TCR was recovered from a male donor with ankylosing spondylitis or in good health (not recorded which). Sequencing was performed on blood, either unsorted or a sorted T cell fraction (not recorded which). This chain links TRBV6-5 with TRBJ1-3; D remains ambiguous. CDR3 in DNA: TGTGCCAGCAGTTACTCGAATATAGGAGCGGGAAACACCATATATTTT. This codes for CASSYSNIGAGNTIYF.